Listed below are T cell receptor beta chains from one sample, sequenced in a study of blood T cell repertoires in COVID-19. Here immunoSEQ multiplex PCR was the method, and the copy in TCRdb shows in-frame clones only, minus some. Among approximately 80,000 clones listed, around four fifths were seen once. The sample was peripheral blood. The receptors come from a woman in her 70s with acute or convalescent COVID-19. The CDR3 runs from the conserved cysteine through the conserved F or W. D genes are given only for firm matches. Size is stated for part of the rows, as once, few or many counts, or as a class when the clone is expanded.

TRBJ1-5,TRBV12-5,NA,NA,CASGFGGDQPQHF,TGTGCTAGTGGTTTCGGGGGTGATCAGCCCCAGCATTTT
TRBJ1-5,TRBV10-2,NA,NA,CASSVQGDQPQHF,TGCGCCAGCAGTGTACAGGGAGATCAGCCCCAGCATTTT
TRBJ1-2,TRBV7-2,NA,NA,CASSLREASRGYTF,TGTGCCAGCAGCTTAAGGGAGGCGTCGAGAGGCTACACCTTC
TRBJ1-2,TRBV28,NA,once,CASSFHLPILTGNYGYTF,TGTGCCAGCAGTTTCCATCTTCCCATTTTAACAGGGAACTATGGCTACACCTTC
TRBJ1-5,TRBV6-5,NA,NA,CASIFDRPNQPQHF,TGTGCCAGCATTTTTGACAGACCCAATCAGCCCCAGCATTTT
TRBJ1-1,TRBV2,NA,NA,CASRRTDLNTEAFF,TGTGCCAGCAGGAGGACAGATCTGAACACTGAAGCTTTCTTT
TRBJ1-2,TRBV2,TRBD1,NA,CASSDETGGVIYGYTF,TGTGCCAGCAGTGATGAGACAGGGGGCGTCATCTATGGCTACACCTTC
TRBJ1-1,TRBV7-9,NA,NA,CASSLQGTNTEAFF,TGTGCCAGCAGCCTGCAGGGGACGAACACTGAAGCTTTCTTT
TRBJ2-7,TRBV11-3,TRBD1,NA,CASSGRTGSYEQYF,TGTGCCAGCAGCGGGCGGACAGGCTCCTACGAGCAGTACTTC
TRBJ1-1,TRBV7-3,NA,NA,CASSTGPATEAFF,TGTGCCAGCAGTACAGGGCCGGCGACTGAAGCTTTCTTT
TRBJ1-1,TRBV10-3,NA,NA,CAISPAKKPNTEAFF,TGTGCCATCAGCCCCGCTAAGAAGCCGAACACTGAAGCTTTCTTT
TRBJ1-2,TRBV7-9,NA,NA,CASSIDKEDGYTF,TGTGCCAGCAGCATCGACAAGGAGGATGGCTACACCTTC
TRBJ1-5,TRBV2,NA,NA,CASGDDNQPQHF,TGTGCCAGCGGAGACGACAATCAGCCCCAGCATTTT
TRBJ1-1,TRBV7-3,TRBD1,NA,CASRDPGQANTEAFF,TGTGCCAGCAGGGATCCGGGACAGGCGAACACTGAAGCTTTCTTT
TRBJ2-5,TRBV11-2,NA,NA,CASSRDRGQETQYF,TGTGCCAGCAGCCGTGATAGGGGACAAGAGACCCAGTACTTC
TRBJ2-7,TRBV30,NA,NA,CAWQGSSYEQYF,TGTGCCTGGCAGGGTAGCTCCTACGAGCAGTACTTC
TRBJ1-1,TRBV5-4,NA,NA,CASSLNQGSTEAFF,TGTGCCAGCAGCTTGAATCAGGGTAGCACTGAAGCTTTCTTT
TRBJ1-1,TRBV6-5,NA,NA,CASTRWNTEAFF,TGTGCCAGCACCAGGTGGAACACTGAAGCTTTCTTT
TRBJ1-1,TRBV28,NA,NA,CASSLQGVEAFF,TGTGCCAGCAGTTTACAAGGAGTTGAAGCTTTCTTT
TRBJ2-5,TRBV10-3,NA,NA,CAISESEGETQYF,TGTGCCATCAGTGAGTCGGAGGGGGAGACCCAGTACTTC
TRBJ2-5,TRBV5-1,TRBD2,NA,CASSRTSGGGTQYF,TGCGCCAGCAGCCGGACTAGCGGGGGAGGGACCCAGTACTTC
TRBJ2-1,TRBV5-1,TRBD1,NA,CASRDSEYNEQFF,TGCGCCAGCCGGGACAGCGAATACAATGAGCAGTTCTTC
TRBJ1-3,TRBV9,NA,NA,CASSVGNSGNTIYF,TGTGCCAGCAGCGTAGGTAATTCTGGAAACACCATATATTTT
TRBJ1-2,TRBV19,NA,NA,CASSMISGQGGIRYGYTF,TGTGCCAGTAGTATGATTTCGGGCCAAGGAGGGATCCGCTATGGCTACACCTTC
TRBJ1-1,TRBV7-8,NA,NA,CASSLSSSVSEAFF,TGTGCCAGCAGCTTAAGTTCTAGTGTCTCTGAAGCTTTCTTT
TRBJ1-2,TRBV7-8,TRBD1,few,CASSKDTGVYGYTF,TGTGCCAGCAGCAAAGACACAGGGGTCTATGGCTACACCTTC
TRBJ1-5,TRBV27,TRBD1,NA,CASSLEGAGGQPQHF,TGTGCCAGCAGTTTAGAGGGGGCCGGGGGTCAGCCCCAGCATTTT
TRBJ1-1,TRBV9,NA,NA,CASSANGNTEAFF,TGTGCCAGCAGCGCGAACGGGAACACTGAAGCTTTCTTT
TRBJ1-3,TRBV11-3,TRBD1,NA,CASTETGMNTIYF,TGTGCCAGCACCGAGACAGGGATGAACACCATATATTTT
TRBJ1-2,TRBV5-1,TRBD1,NA,CASSLATGAVYGYTF,TGCGCCAGCAGCTTGGCCACAGGGGCGGTCTATGGCTACACCTTC
TRBJ2-5,TRBV3-1/TRBV3-2,NA,NA,CASSGTQAQETQYF,TGTGCCAGCAGCGGGACACAGGCCCAAGAGACCCAGTACTTC
TRBJ2-7,TRBV28,NA,NA,CASSLLGSMGYEQYF,TGTGCCAGCAGTTTATTAGGGAGCATGGGCTACGAGCAGTACTTC
TRBJ1-1,TRBV10-1,TRBD1,few,CASSEAPTGVTEAFF,TGCGCCAGCAGTGAAGCTCCTACAGGGGTTACTGAAGCTTTCTTT
TRBJ2-1,TRBV6-5,TRBD2,NA,CASRETSGGGYEQFF,TGTGCCAGCAGGGAGACTAGCGGGGGTGGGTATGAGCAGTTCTTC
TRBJ2-5,TRBV5-1,TRBD2,once,CASSQLARQETQYF,TGCGCCAGCAGCCAACTAGCGAGACAGGAGACCCAGTACTTC
TRBJ1-5,TRBV6-5,NA,NA,CAHAKGYNQPQHF,TGTGCCCACGCGAAGGGGTACAATCAGCCCCAGCATTTT
TRBJ1-1,TRBV6-5,TRBD1,NA,CASSPGQGPTEAFF,TGTGCCAGCAGTCCCGGACAGGGGCCCACTGAAGCTTTCTTT
TRBJ1-3,TRBV18,NA,few,CASSPSGSSSGNTIYF,TGTGCCAGCTCACCATCGGGGTCAAGCTCTGGAAACACCATATATTTT
TRBJ2-7,TRBV27,TRBD1,NA,CASSASGTGRYEQYF,TGTGCCAGCAGTGCCTCCGGGACAGGCCGCTACGAGCAGTACTTC
TRBJ1-2,TRBV18,TRBD1,NA,CASSPLGTGDHGYTF,TGTGCCAGCTCACCCCTTGGGACAGGGGATCATGGCTACACCTTC
TRBJ1-1,TRBV5-1,NA,few,CASSFQGRGDTEAFF,TGCGCCAGCAGCTTTCAGGGCCGGGGGGACACTGAAGCTTTCTTT
TRBJ1-2,TRBV29-1,TRBD1,NA,CSVSQGNYGYTF,TGCAGCGTTTCACAGGGGAACTATGGCTACACCTTC
TRBJ2-5,TRBV11-3,TRBD1,NA,CASSRDRQIGETQYF,TGTGCCAGCAGCCGGGACAGGCAAATTGGAGAGACCCAGTACTTC
TRBJ1-2,TRBV6-5,NA,once,CASSYIVGHDGYTF,TGTGCCAGCAGTTACATAGTAGGACATGATGGCTACACCTTC
TRBJ1-2,TRBV5-1,NA,few,CASSLSPGGSTYGYTF,TGCGCCAGCAGCTTGTCCCCGGGGGGCTCAACCTATGGCTACACCTTC
TRBJ1-2,TRBV29-1,NA,NA,CSVKTALYGYTF,TGCAGCGTGAAGACAGCCCTCTATGGCTACACCTTC
TRBJ2-5,TRBV30,NA,NA,CATRGLRQGTQYF,TGTGCCACACGGGGACTCCGACAAGGGACCCAGTACTTC
TRBJ2-1,TRBV19,TRBD1,NA,CASSIAGGYSNEQFF,TGTGCCAGTAGTATAGCAGGGGGCTATTCCAATGAGCAGTTCTTC
TRBJ1-6,TRBV3-1/TRBV3-2,TRBD1,NA,CASSIEGQGGSPLHF,TGTGCCAGCAGCATAGAGGGACAGGGGGGTTCACCCCTCCACTTT
TRBJ2-5,TRBV25-1,TRBD1,once,CASSAGTGEPETQYF,TGTGCCAGCAGTGCAGGGACAGGGGAGCCGGAGACCCAGTACTTC
TRBJ2-2,TRBV6-6,TRBD2,NA,CATSGGVTGELFF,TGTGCCACCAGCGGGGGGGTCACCGGGGAGCTGTTTTTT
TRBJ1-2,TRBV29-1,NA,NA,CSVRSTANYGYTF,TGCAGCGTTCGGTCGACAGCTAACTATGGCTACACCTTC
TRBJ2-1,TRBV10-3,TRBD2,NA,CAIGSRLAGNEQFF,TGTGCCATAGGATCTAGGCTAGCGGGGAATGAGCAGTTCTTC
TRBJ1-5,TRBV28,TRBD1,NA,CASSLSTGGSYSNQPQHF,TGTGCCAGCAGTTTGTCAACAGGGGGTTCGTATAGCAATCAGCCCCAGCATTTT